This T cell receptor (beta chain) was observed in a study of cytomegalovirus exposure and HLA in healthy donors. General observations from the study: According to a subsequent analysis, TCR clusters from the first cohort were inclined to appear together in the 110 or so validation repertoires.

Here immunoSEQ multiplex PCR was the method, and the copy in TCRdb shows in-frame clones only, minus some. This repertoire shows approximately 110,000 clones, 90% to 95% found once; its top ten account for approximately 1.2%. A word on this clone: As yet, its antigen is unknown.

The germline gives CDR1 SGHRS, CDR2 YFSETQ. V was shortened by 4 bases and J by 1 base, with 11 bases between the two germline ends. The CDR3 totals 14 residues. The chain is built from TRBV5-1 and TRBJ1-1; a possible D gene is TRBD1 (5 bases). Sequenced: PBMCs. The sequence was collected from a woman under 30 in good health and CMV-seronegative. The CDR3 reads CASSPGHPNTEAFF. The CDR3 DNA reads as TGCGCCAGCAGCCCCGGACATCCGAACACTGAAGCTTTCTTT.